This T cell receptor beta chain was recorded in a study of early T cells in non-severe SARS-CoV-2 infection. At least ten counts were recorded for this clonotype. From germline, CDR1 is LGHNA and CDR2 YSLEER. This CDR3 spans 13 amino acids. With 6 bases clipped from V and 4 bases from J, the junction kept 4 bases outside the gene matches. TCRdb re-derived calls from the 5' RACE reads in MiXCR, one entry per CDR3 protein. The repertoire consists of fewer than 45,000 distinct CDR3 sequences, with approximately 5.8% occurring once and the leading ten covering 7.6%. The receptor was isolated from an adult who was a healthcare worker with PCR-confirmed SARS-CoV-2 infection or an uninfected control (not recorded which). The sequenced sample was whole blood. This rearrangement joins TRBV4-3 to TRBJ2-3; TRBD1 aligns across 7 bases. CDR3 region: CASRHRGADTQYF. In DNA form, the CDR3 reads TGCGCCAGCAGGCACAGGGGTGCAGATACGCAGTATTTT.